The 21 T cell receptor beta chains listed next were all sequenced from one sample in a study of persistence of HIV-infected CD4 T cells. Stimulation used approximately 9.6 ug/mL lysate from CMV-infected fibroblasts. CD40L/CD69 double-negative CD45RO-high memory CD4+ T cells were collected. Their cognate antigens are unknown. The immunoSEQ assay was version 4, run in survey mode. Data came from immunoSEQ multiplex PCR; TCRdb stores just in-frame clones and leaves some out. The sample carries fewer than 30,000 clones, roughly 78% recorded once. The starting material was CD4+ T cells sorted from PBMCs after approximately 19-hour stimulation, obtained from a patient who received antiretroviral therapy. The source is an adult man with HIV who was CMV-seropositive.

The chain joins TRBV18 to TRBJ2-3; D unclear. The CDR3 runs 15 residues. Germline V gives CDR1 KGHSH, CDR2 LQKENI. Trimming cost V 3 bases and J 2 bases, with 12 bases left between them. As DNA, the CDR3 is TGTGCCAGCTCACCGTCGTCAGAGGCCACAGATACGCAGTATTTT. Its translation: CASSPSSEATDTQYF. Variable domain in full (rest from reference TRBV18 and TRBJ2-3): NAGVMQNPRHLVRRRGQEARLRCSPMKGHSHVYWYRQLPEEGLKFMVYLQKENIIDESGMPKERFSAEFPKEGPSILRIQQVVRGDSAAYFCASSPSSEATDTQYFGPGTRLTVL.

The chain carries TRBV15 and TRBJ1-2; the D gene is possibly TRBD1 (5 bases). Germline-derived CDR1 and CDR2 are LNHNV and YYDKDF (reference sequence). The CDR3 consists of 16 residues. V was cut by 0 bases and J by 6 bases, with 17 bases left in between. CDR3 nucleotide sequence: TGTGCCACCAGCAGAGATTCCGTGACAGCGATTCATGGCTACACCTTC. It is translated as CATSRDSVTAIHGYTF.

This clone was counted once. The CDR3 coding sequence is TGTGCCAGCAGCTTAGGGGGTGAGGCTGGGGCCAACGTCCTGACTTTC. Its translation is CASSLGGEAGANVLTF. The chain uses TRBV7-9 and TRBJ2-6; no clear D gene. This CDR3 is 16 amino acids long. V lost 1 base, J lost 2 bases, and 9 bases lay in between. Germline CDR1 SEHNR, CDR2 FQNEAQ (reference sequence).

This sequence joins TRBV19 and TRBJ2-2; maybe TRBD1 (6 bases). Deletions cut 6 bases from V and 6 bases from J, with 14 bases between. This CDR3 contains 14 residues. Germline V gene sequence: CDR1 LNHDA, CDR2 SQIVND (reference sequence). CDR3 coding DNA: TGTGCCAGTAGGTTACAGGGTCAGTCCGGGGAGCTGTTTTTT. Its translation is CASRLQGQSGELFF.

V usage is TRBV19 and J usage is TRBJ2-3, with TRBD1 as a possible D gene (5 bases). Germline V gene sequence: CDR1 LNHDA, CDR2 SQIVND (reference sequence). The CDR3 covers 15 residues. Trimming shortened V by 8 bases and J by 5 bases, and 20 bases separated the two germline ends. CDR3 DNA: TGTGCCAGTTCCGGCAGGGCTGATTGGAAAGATACGCAGTATTTT. This encodes CASSGRADWKDTQYF.

This clone was counted a single time. The genes are TRBV9 and TRBJ2-3, with TRBD2 matching over 9 bases. V was pared by 3 bases and J by 7 bases, with 6 bases of the junction left unmatched. The germline CDR1 and CDR2 sequences are SGDLS and YYNGEE. The CDR3 has 14 residues. The CDR3 sequence is CASSARGGEYTQYF. DNA of the CDR3: TGTGCCAGCAGCGCCCGCGGGGGGGAGTATACGCAGTATTTT.

In its sample, this clone was seen a few times. This chain uses TRBV3-1 (or the pseudogene TRBV3-2) with TRBJ1-1; no definite D call. Trimming removed 4 bases from V and 1 base from J, with 7 bases in between. CDR1 LGHDT and CDR2 YNNKEL come from the germline V gene (reference sequence). The CDR3 is 13 residues long. The CDR3 DNA follows: TGTGCCAGCAGCCTTAACCGGAACACTGAAGCTTTCTTT. Translating it yields CASSLNRNTEAFF.

The chain couples TRBV4-1 to TRBJ1-6; 11 bases align to TRBD1. CDR1 MGHRA and CDR2 YSYEKL come from the germline V gene. This CDR3 contains 17 residues. V shed 2 bases and J 3 bases; nucleotides not matched to a gene: 3. CDR3 bases: TGCGCCAGCAGCCAAACCGGGACAGGGGGCTATAATTCACCCCTCCACTTT. Encoded protein: CASSQTGTGGYNSPLHF.

The genes are TRBV6-5 and TRBJ1-6, with D unresolved. The CDR3 covers 13 residues. CDR1 is MNHEY and CDR2 is SVGAGI in the germline V gene. Trimming cost V 7 bases and J 8 bases, with 12 bases left between them. CDR3 sequence: CASTDAYHSPLHF. CDR3 bases: TGTGCCAGCACCGACGCATACCATTCACCCCTCCACTTT.

V and J are TRBV28 and TRBJ2-1; 9 bases align to TRBD1. With V trimmed by 6 bases and J by 7 bases, 16 bases remained unmatched. Germline V gene data show CDR1 as MDHEN and CDR2 as SYDVKM. CDR3 size: 17 residues. In DNA, the CDR3 is TGTGCCAGCAGCCTAATCAGCCCGGGACAGGGAAAAAATGAGCAGTTCTTC. Protein: CASSLISPGQGKNEQFF. Using reference TRBV28 and TRBJ2-1 for the parts outside the CDR3, the full variable domain is DVKVTQSSRYLVKRTGEKVFLECVQDMDHENMFWYRQDPGLGLRLIYFSYDVKMKEKGDIPEGYSVSREKKERFSLILESASTNQTSMYLCASSLISPGQGKNEQFFGPGTRLTVL.

The sample holds a few counts of this clone. The chain uses TRBV18 and TRBJ2-6; a weak D match, TRBD1 (5 bases). The CDR3 covers 16 residues. V lost 5 bases and J 2 bases, leaving 13 bases between the germline ends. CDR1 KGHSH and CDR2 LQKENI come from the germline V gene. CDR3 nucleotide sequence: TGTGCCAGCTCATCTTTCCAGGGTACTGGGGCCAACGTCCTGACTTTC. Translated: CASSSFQGTGANVLTF.

In DNA form, the CDR3 reads TGTGCCAGCAGGTCTACAGGGGGCTTGGAGCAGTTCTTC. This translates into CASRSTGGLEQFF. V is TRBV7-9 and J is TRBJ2-1, with 9 bases aligning to TRBD1. The CDR3 runs to 13 residues. The V gene's germline CDR1 is SEHNR and CDR2 FQNEAQ (reference sequence). Trimming at V came to 6 bases and at J to 10 bases, leaving 7 bases not matched to a gene.

This chain uses TRBV5-1 with TRBJ1-4, with a weak D call TRBD1 (6 bases). The CDR3 runs to 15 residues. Trimming pared 3 bases from V and 5 bases from J, leaving 14 bases between. Germline V CDR1 and CDR2: SGHRS, YFSETQ. CDR3 DNA: TGCGCCAGCAGCTGGAGGACAGATGGAAATGAAAAACTGTTTTTT. This codes for CASSWRTDGNEKLFF. Together with reference TRBV5-1 and TRBJ1-4, the CDR3 gives the full variable domain: KAGVTQTPRYLIKTRGQQVTLSCSPISGHRSVSWYQQTPGQGLQFLFEYFSETQRNKGNFPGRFSGRQFSNSRSEMNVSTLELGDSALYLCASSWRTDGNEKLFFGSGTQLSVL.

This clone has just one count. CDR3 bases: TGTGCCAGCAGCCCGATAGCGAGCTCCGATACGCAGTATTTT. Translated: CASSPIASSDTQYF. The chain has TRBV7-2 and TRBJ2-3, with D maybe TRBD2 (5 bases). Trimming left V 5 bases short and J 6 bases short, with 15 bases between. The CDR3 contains 14 residues. Germline values: CDR1 SGHTA, CDR2 FQGNSA.

J is TRBJ2-3 and V is TRBV5-1, with 10 bases identical to TRBD1. This CDR3 region has 20 residues. CDR1 and CDR2 (germline): SGHRS, YFSETQ. Germline trimming cut 0 bases from V and 5 bases from J; bases unmatched to any gene: 18. CDR3 bases: TGCGCCAGCAGCTTGGCCTCCTATTTAACGGGACAGGGGCTTGTAGATACGCAGTATTTT. Residues: CASSLASYLTGQGLVDTQYF.

The genes are TRBV6-2 or TRBV6-3 and TRBJ1-3; D unclear. Trimming pared 2 bases from V and 1 base from J, leaving 6 bases between. This CDR3 contains 14 residues. Germline V CDR1 and CDR2: MNHEY, SVGEGT. CDR3 loop: CASSYRRSGNTIYF. In DNA form, the CDR3 reads TGTGCCAGCAGTTACCGGCGATCTGGAAACACCATATATTTT.

The chain couples TRBV5-1 to TRBJ2-1; no firm D call. This CDR3 has 14 amino acids. V was pared by 0 bases and J by 3 bases, with 7 bases between. The V gene's germline CDR1 is SGHRS and CDR2 YFSETQ. The CDR3, as DNA: TGCGCCAGCAGCTTGGGGTCCGGCTACAATGAGCAGTTCTTC. Its protein product is CASSLGSGYNEQFF. The full variable domain, in which reference TRBV5-1 and TRBJ2-1 provide the parts outside the CDR3, is KAGVTQTPRYLIKTRGQQVTLSCSPISGHRSVSWYQQTPGQGLQFLFEYFSETQRNKGNFPGRFSGRQFSNSRSEMNVSTLELGDSALYLCASSLGSGYNEQFFGPGTRLTVL.

The rearrangement links TRBV19 to TRBJ1-2; D is possibly TRBD1 (6 bases). The V end lost 7 bases, the J end lost 7 bases, and 13 bases lay between the germline ends. Per germline, CDR1 LNHDA and CDR2 SQIVND (reference sequence). The CDR3 length is 12 residues. CDR3 amino acids: CASNDRSLGYTF. The DNA for the CDR3 is TGTGCCAGTAACGACAGGAGTCTTGGCTACACCTTC.

In its sample, this clone was seen a few times. The V gene is TRBV5-1, the J gene TRBJ2-7, with TRBD1 matching over 9 bases. Unmatched junction bases numbered 4, after V lost 3 bases and J lost 6 bases. This CDR3 has 13 amino acids. Germline loops: CDR1 SGHRS, CDR2 YFSETQ. CDR3 sequence reads: CASSWTGEGEQYF. In DNA, the CDR3 is TGCGCCAGCAGCTGGACAGGGGAAGGCGAGCAGTACTTC.

This clone has just one count. The gene calls are TRBV2 and TRBJ1-6; 8 nucleotides line up with TRBD1. The CDR3 spans 14 residues. V was pared by 6 bases and J by 13 bases, with 11 bases of the junction left unmatched. The germline gives CDR1 SNHLY, CDR2 FYNNEI. The CDR3 DNA follows: TGTGCCAGCAGAAACGACAGGGGCAATTGGCCCCTCCACTTT. This codes for CASRNDRGNWPLHF.

The J gene is TRBJ2-7, the V gene TRBV28, with 9 bases aligning to TRBD2. V shed 2 bases, J shed 0 bases, and the junction held 2 bases outside the gene matches. Germline CDR1 and CDR2: MDHEN and SYDVKM. There are 15 residues in the CDR3. The CDR3 sequence: CASSLAGGSSYEQYF. CDR3 nucleotide sequence: TGTGCCAGCAGTTTAGCGGGGGGGAGCTCCTACGAGCAGTACTTC.